This note documents a single TCR beta chain sequence. What it binds is unknown. Time point in this sample: new active TB diagnosis, blood taken before or within 7 days of starting treatment. Positive smear microscopy and/or M. tuberculosis culture confirmed active disease. This sample is part of a study of T cells in tuberculosis. Study-wide context: T cells were selected with CD1B tetramers loaded with glucose monomycolate.

Study outcomes and limitations: GEM motif frequencies gave approximately 70% accuracy; the GMM repertoire gave 80% to 90%.

The data were produced by immunoSEQ multiplex PCR, yet TCRdb's version contains in-frame clones alone and is incomplete. The sample has approximately 53,000 clones; about 95% are singletons. V was clipped by 4 bases and J by 6 bases, with 16 bases between them. Germline-derived CDR1 and CDR2 are SGHNT and YYREEE (reference sequence). The CDR3 consists of 14 residues. The clonotype was recovered from an adult with tuberculosis. Specimen: PBMCs, collected at tuberculosis diagnosis. This chain uses TRBV5-4 with TRBJ1-2; tentatively, D is TRBD1 (5 bases). CDR3 sequence: CASSHSAGRDGYTF. CDR3 sequence (DNA): TGTGCCAGCAGCCATTCCGCAGGGAGGGATGGCTACACCTTC.